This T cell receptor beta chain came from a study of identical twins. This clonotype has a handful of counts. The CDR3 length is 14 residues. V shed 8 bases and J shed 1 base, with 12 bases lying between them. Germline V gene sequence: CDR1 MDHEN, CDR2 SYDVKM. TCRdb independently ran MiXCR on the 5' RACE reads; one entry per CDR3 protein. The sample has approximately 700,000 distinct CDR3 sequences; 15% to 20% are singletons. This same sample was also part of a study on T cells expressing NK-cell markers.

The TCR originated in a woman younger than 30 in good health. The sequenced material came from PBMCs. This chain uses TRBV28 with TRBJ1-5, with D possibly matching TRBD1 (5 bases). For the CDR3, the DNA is TGTGCCAGCCTGTGGGGGTCCAGCAATCAGCCCCAGCATTTT. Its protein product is CASLWGSSNQPQHF. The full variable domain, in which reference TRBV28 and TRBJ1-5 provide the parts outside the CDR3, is DVKVTQSSRYLVKRTGEKVFLECVQDMDHENMFWYRQDPGLGLRLIYFSYDVKMKEKGDIPEGYSVSREKKERFSLILESASTNQTSMYLCASLWGSSNQPQHFGDGTRLSIL.